Below, one T cell receptor (beta chain) is given with its context. These data originate in a study of blood T cell repertoires in COVID-19. Study as a whole: Samples of COVID-19 (acute and convalescent) were obtained from the United States, Italy and Spain. The analysed material was cDNA or gDNA that came from T cells, B-cell-depleted T cells, or PBMCs.

The data were produced by immunoSEQ multiplex PCR, yet TCRdb's version contains in-frame clones alone and is incomplete. The sample has approximately 82,000 clones, roughly 85% seen once; the top ten hold around a third. The origin of this receptor is a woman aged 70-85 years with acute or convalescent COVID-19. The sample consisted of peripheral blood.

The CDR3 loop reads CASSLRRESLEQYF. DNA for the CDR3: TGTGCCAGCAGTTTACGGAGGGAGAGCTTGGAGCAGTACTTC. The chain recombines TRBV27 with TRBJ2-7; possibly TRBD2 for D (6 bases). Germline V gene data show CDR1 as MNHEY and CDR2 as SMNVEV (reference sequence). This CDR3 contains 14 residues. The V gene lost 2 bases and the J gene lost 7 bases, with 15 bases spanning the gap.